What follows are 25 T cell receptor beta chains derived from one specimen sequenced in a study of cytotoxic CD8 clonotypes in ibrutinib-treated CLL (dated by TCRdb to 2020 to 2022). This specimen's time point label, interpreted: about twelve months on ibrutinib. Receptor libraries were prepared by the immunoSEQ multiplex PCR assay. The clones in this table, taken by TCRdb from immuneACCESS, are in-frame only. Not every clone is retained; where verified, under half of the shortfall comes from an unresolved V gene, and the cause of the rest is unknown. Present in this sample are some 140,000 clones, around 80% of which were seen just once. The ten largest clones add up to over 10% of the sample. This specimen consisted of PBMCs, obtained after 12 months of ibrutinib treatment. The source is a human donor with chronic lymphocytic leukemia.

This clone occurred once. This chain links TRBV7-2 with TRBJ2-1; D is unclear. From germline, CDR1 is SGHTA and CDR2 FQGNSA. The CDR3 is made up of 19 amino acids. Trimming removed 5 bases at V and 0 bases at J, with 23 bases between. CDR3: CASSIPSSFEEHSYNEQFF. Written as DNA, the CDR3 is TGTGCCAGCAGCATTCCCTCGTCGTTCGAGGAACACTCCTACAATGAGCAGTTCTTC.

The V and J genes are TRBV4-1 and TRBJ2-7; possible D gene TRBD1, 6 bases. Germline CDR1 and CDR2: MGHRA and YSYEKL. The CDR3 sequence is 16 residues long. Trimming took 3 bases from V and 5 from J, leaving 20 bases between them. The DNA of the CDR3 is TGCGCCAGCAGCCAGTTCACGACAGGCTCCCTGGACGAGCAGTACTTC. Encoded protein: CASSQFTTGSLDEQYF.

V usage is TRBV15 and J usage is TRBJ1-5; maybe TRBD1 (6 bases). Trimming cost V 4 bases and J 2 bases, with 6 bases left between them. Germline assignment: CDR1 LNHNV and CDR2 YYDKDF (reference sequence). The CDR3 has 13 amino acids. CDR3 DNA: TGTGCCACCAGCAAGGGGGGCAATCAGCCCCAGCATTTT. This codes for CATSKGGNQPQHF.

This clone came up a few times. The CDR3 region is CASSLDGTGTGNTIYF. The CDR3 nucleotides are TGTGCCAGCAGCTTGGACGGCACAGGGACTGGAAACACCATATATTTT. The rearrangement links TRBV5-4 to TRBJ1-3, with a weak D call TRBD1 (6 bases). The CDR3 extends over 16 amino acids. Germline V lookup: CDR1 SGHNT, CDR2 YYREEE (reference sequence). V dropped 0 bases and J dropped 2 bases, with 12 bases sitting between them.

The rearrangement uses TRBV27 and TRBJ1-1, with D uncertain. Per the germline V gene, CDR1 is MNHEY and CDR2 is SMNVEV (reference sequence). The V gene lost 4 bases and the J gene lost 8 bases, with 14 bases spanning the gap. The CDR3 extends over 13 amino acids. As DNA, the CDR3 is TGTGCCAGCAGTTGGTCAGAGCGTCAGGAAGCTTTCTTT. Translation gives CASSWSERQEAFF.

This clone was picked up one time. The chain is built from TRBV6-5 and TRBJ1-1; a possible D gene is TRBD1 (5 bases). This CDR3 spans 13 amino acids. CDR1 is MNHEY and CDR2 is SVGAGI in the germline V gene. V lost 7 bases and J lost 6, with 15 bases in between. The CDR3 sequence: CASTITGTSEAFF. CDR3 nucleotide sequence: TGTGCCAGCACCATAACCGGGACTTCTGAAGCTTTCTTT.

This clone showed up just once. V and J are TRBV11-3 and TRBJ2-5, with D perhaps being TRBD1 or TRBD2 (5 bases each). CDR3 length equals 17 residues. Looked up from germline, CDR1 is SGHNT and CDR2 is YENEEA. Trimming removed 1 base from V and 5 bases from J, with 20 bases in between. In nucleotides, the CDR3 is TGTGCCAGCAGCTTAGGGGGGACCGACCCGCGTGCGGAGACCCAGTACTTC. This sequence encodes CASSLGGTDPRAETQYF.

This clone has just a few counts. The gene calls are TRBV5-1 and TRBJ2-3, with 7 bases identical to TRBD1. The CDR3 has 14 residues. Germline loops: CDR1 SGHRS, CDR2 YFSETQ. After removal of 0 bases from V and 4 bases from J, the junction contained 2 bases not matched to a gene. The CDR3 DNA reads TGCGCCAGCAGCTTGGGGCAGGGGGCAGATACGCAGTATTTT. Its protein is CASSLGQGADTQYF.

The chain uses TRBV7-9 and TRBJ2-1; the D call may be TRBD1 or TRBD2 (5 bases each). Germline loops: CDR1 SEHNR, CDR2 FQNEAQ (reference sequence). V was clipped by 4 bases and J by 4 bases, with 17 bases between them. The CDR3 totals 16 residues. This CDR3 reads CASSSRLGEGYNEQFF. Here the CDR3 DNA reads TGTGCCAGCAGCTCCCGACTGGGGGAAGGTTACAATGAGCAGTTCTTC. Based on the CDR3 plus reference TRBV7-9 and TRBJ2-1, the full variable domain is DTGVSQNPRHKITKRGQNVTFRCDPISEHNRLYWYRQTLGQGPEFLTYFQNEAQLEKSRLLSDRFSAERPKGSFSTLEIQRTEQGDSAMYLCASSSRLGEGYNEQFFGPGTRLTVL.

The J gene is TRBJ1-4, the V gene TRBV6-5; 11 bases are a match to TRBD1. This CDR3 contains 14 residues. CDR1 is MNHEY and CDR2 is SVGAGI in the germline V gene. Trimming at V came to 8 bases and at J to 5 bases, leaving 4 bases not matched to a gene. The CDR3 protein is CASQGQGANEKLFF. For the CDR3, the DNA is TGTGCCAGCCAAGGACAGGGGGCAAATGAAAAACTGTTTTTT.

This clone showed up just once. The rearrangement uses TRBV4-2 and TRBJ2-2; tentative D call: TRBD2 (6 bases). Germline V CDR1 and CDR2: LGHNA, YNFKEQ. The CDR3 has 14 residues. V was clipped by 5 bases and J by 4 bases, with 11 bases between them. The CDR3 bases are TGTGCCAGCAGCTTCGGGAGCCGCACCGGGGAGCTGTTTTTT. It yields the protein CASSFGSRTGELFF.

This chain joins TRBV7-2 and TRBJ1-5, with a weak D call TRBD1 (5 bases). CDR1 and CDR2 (germline): SGHTA, FQGNSA. The CDR3 sequence is 13 residues long. Trimming removed 5 bases at V and 6 bases at J, with 11 bases between. CDR3 DNA: TGTGCCAGCAGCCGAGAAGGGGTTCAGCCCCAGCATTTT. Translation gives CASSREGVQPQHF.

The CDR3 reads CASRKRTSLYEQYF. The CDR3 DNA follows: TGTGCCAGCAGGAAAAGGACCTCTCTCTACGAGCAGTACTTC. The chain links TRBV2 to TRBJ2-7; no reliable D call. Trimming pared 6 bases from V and 3 bases from J, leaving 15 bases between. Germline CDR1 and CDR2: SNHLY and FYNNEI. There are 14 residues in the CDR3.

The V gene is TRBV5-1, the J gene TRBJ2-3, with D unclear. V lost 0 bases to trimming and J lost 3 bases, with 17 bases between them. The V gene's germline CDR1 is SGHRS and CDR2 YFSETQ. The CDR3 totals 17 residues. DNA for the CDR3: TGCGCCAGCAGCTTGGGAAGAACAGAGCTTTATACAGATACGCAGTATTTT. This translates into CASSLGRTELYTDTQYF.

The rearrangement uses TRBV18 and TRBJ2-3, with D uncertain. Between the trimmed V and J ends, which lost 4 bases and 4 bases, there was a span of 15 bases. Germline CDR1 KGHSH, CDR2 LQKENI. This CDR3 has 15 amino acids. The CDR3 region has the DNA TGTGCCAGCTCACTCCTTCCGGGTGAGGCAGATACGCAGTATTTT. This sequence encodes CASSLLPGEADTQYF.

V is TRBV11-1 and J is TRBJ1-1, with unresolved D. The germline V and J ends were trimmed by 1 base and 6 bases, with 24 bases remaining between them. This CDR3 region has 18 residues. Germline CDR1 and CDR2: SGHAT and FQDESV (reference sequence). The DNA for the CDR3 is TGTGCCAGCAGCTTAGTACCGGGGTGGCACCCGGACGAAGCTGAAGCTTTCTTT. This codes for CASSLVPGWHPDEAEAFF.

The CDR3 DNA reads as TGTGCCTGGAGTGGGGCAGGGAATCAGCCCCAGCATTTT. Protein sequence: CAWSGAGNQPQHF. The chain carries TRBV30 and TRBJ1-5, with TRBD1 as a possible D gene (5 bases). The CDR3 runs to 13 residues. Trimming pared 1 base from V and 4 bases from J, leaving 8 bases between. Germline CDR1 and CDR2: GTSNPN and SVGIG (reference sequence).

The chain uses TRBV28 and TRBJ2-7; a weak D match, TRBD1 (5 bases). Trimming left V 9 bases short and J 5 bases short, with 20 bases between. The CDR3 is 14 amino acids. The germline CDR1 and CDR2 sequences are MDHEN and SYDVKM. CDR3 nucleotide sequence: TGTGCCAGTACCGACAGCCCGATCGGCAACGAGCAGTACTTC. Its translation is CASTDSPIGNEQYF.

The table lists this clone with a count of one. The chain employs TRBV10-3 and TRBJ1-1, with 9 nucleotides matching TRBD1. This CDR3 has 15 amino acids. In germline, CDR1 is ENHRY, CDR2 SYGVKD. V was pared by 0 bases and J by 4 bases, with 3 bases of the junction left unmatched. CDR3 nucleotide sequence: TGTGCCATCAGTGAGTCGGGACAGGGTGTCACTGAAGCTTTCTTT. It specifies CAISESGQGVTEAFF.

This clone has a handful of counts. The chain joins TRBV2 to TRBJ1-2; no clear D gene. This CDR3 has 10 residues. V lost 2 bases and J 8 bases, leaving 3 bases between the germline ends. Germline loops: CDR1 SNHLY, CDR2 FYNNEI. The DNA for the CDR3 is TGTGCCAGCAGTGAACCGGGCTACACCTTC. Translated, it gives CASSEPGYTF.

This sequence joins TRBV5-1 and TRBJ2-5, with TRBD2 identical over 12 bases. The trim removed 1 base at V and 5 bases at J, leaving 3 bases unmatched. This CDR3 is built from 15 residues. Germline CDR1 reads SGHRS; CDR2 reads YFSETQ. This CDR3 reads CASSLSSGRGETQYF. DNA for the CDR3: TGCGCCAGCAGCTTGTCTAGCGGGAGGGGTGAGACCCAGTACTTC. Together with reference TRBV5-1 and TRBJ2-5, the CDR3 gives the full variable domain: KAGVTQTPRYLIKTRGQQVTLSCSPISGHRSVSWYQQTPGQGLQFLFEYFSETQRNKGNFPGRFSGRQFSNSRSEMNVSTLELGDSALYLCASSLSSGRGETQYFGPGTRLLVL.

This clone turned up a few times. V usage is TRBV6-5 and J usage is TRBJ1-5; D remains ambiguous. This CDR3 contains 13 residues. Trimming removed 5 bases from V and 3 bases from J, with 8 bases in between. CDR1 MNHEY and CDR2 SVGAGI come from the germline V gene. As DNA, the CDR3 is TGTGCCAGCAGTGGACGGGTCAATCAGCCCCAGCATTTT. As protein: CASSGRVNQPQHF.

The chain employs TRBV11-2 and TRBJ2-1; 7 nucleotides line up with TRBD2. Per germline, CDR1 SGHAT and CDR2 FQNNGV. The CDR3 totals 17 residues. With 2 bases clipped from V and 0 bases from J, the junction kept 7 bases outside the gene matches. In DNA form, the CDR3 reads TGTGCCAGCAGCTTAAATACGGGGGGTGGCTCCTACAATGAGCAGTTCTTC. The encoded protein is CASSLNTGGGSYNEQFF.

This clone was detected a few times. The V call is TRBV7-9, the J call TRBJ2-5; 7 bases match TRBD2. The CDR3 sequence is 13 residues long. Germline values: CDR1 SEHNR, CDR2 FQNEAQ (reference sequence). Trimming at V came to 5 bases and at J to 2 bases, leaving 2 bases not matched to a gene. The CDR3 here is CASSPGGQETQYF. The CDR3 bases are TGTGCCAGCAGCCCCGGGGGGCAAGAGACCCAGTACTTC.

The V gene is TRBV14, the J gene TRBJ1-1; possible D gene TRBD1, 6 bases. This CDR3 has 15 amino acids. V lost 2 bases and J 2 bases, leaving 12 bases between the germline ends. Germline V gene lookup returns CDR1 SGHDN and CDR2 FVKESK. CDR3 nucleotide sequence: TGTGCCAGCAGCCAAAACAGGGTTATCAACACTGAAGCTTTCTTT. Translated, it gives CASSQNRVINTEAFF.